This T cell receptor (beta chain) was recorded in a study of T cell changes during pregnancy in multiple sclerosis (dated by TCRdb to between 2018 and 2021). As for the study more broadly: In women with multiple sclerosis, the researchers looked at how the T cell repertoire shifted as pregnancy progressed.

This clone was seen a handful of times. Its recognized antigen is unknown. Base qualities are not recorded, but no much larger clone differs from it by a single base. CDR1 and CDR2 were assigned from the germline V gene (reference sequence) as LNHDA and SQIVND. Trimming takes 4 bases off V and 5 bases off J; junction bases not matched to a gene: 6. The CDR3 has 16 amino acids, counting the end cysteine and phenylalanine. The CDR3 DNA has 48 bases and is translated from base 1. Library construction relied on the immunoSEQ multiplex PCR assay. Held by TCRdb, this immuneACCESS table contains in-frame sequences only and omits some clones. Under half of the omission traces to an unresolved V gene where checked; the cause of the rest is unknown. Recorded for this sample are fewer than 65,000 clones; 92% of them occurred a single time. 0.35% to 0.45% of the sample lies in the top ten.

The source was CD4+ T cells from peripheral blood mononuclear cells, collected after pregnancy. The TCR sequence derives from a female donor with multiple sclerosis, enrolled in a pregnancy study. Recombination joined TRBV19 with TRBJ2-1; 12 of the junction bases match TRBD2. The nucleotides are TGTGCCAGTAGTACCCTAGCGGGAGGGATAAACAATGAGCAGTTCTTC. It specifies CASSTLAGGINNEQFF.